Listed here are 21 T cell receptor beta chains from one sample, sequenced in a study of cytomegalovirus exposure and HLA in healthy donors. PCR amplification relied on 60 Vbeta primers (plus 13 Jbeta primers). Profiled with immunoSEQ multiplex PCR; TCRdb holds only in-frame clones, not every one. The sample has 100,000 to 150,000 clones, roughly 74% seen once. Sequencing was performed on PBMCs. Receptors were obtained from a woman in her 50s in good health and CMV-seropositive.

This chain joins TRBV7-3 and TRBJ2-1; 8 positions agree with TRBD2. J was trimmed by 8 bases and V by 2 bases; bases with no gene match: 8. Germline V gene data show CDR1 as SGHTA and CDR2 as FQGTGA. The CDR3 extends over 15 amino acids. CDR3 nucleotide sequence: TGTGCCAGCAGCTTAGGCATAGCGGGGTTCGATGAGCAGTTCTTC. Encoded protein: CASSLGIAGFDEQFF.

The rearrangement joins TRBV2 to TRBJ1-2, with a weak D call TRBD1 (5 bases). The CDR3 has 15 residues. The germline V gene encodes CDR1 SNHLY and CDR2 FYNNEI. V was shortened by 8 bases and J by 6 bases, with 22 bases between the two germline ends. For the CDR3, the DNA is TGTGCCAGCTCCTTTCGTCTCGGGGGGGGTAATGGCTACACCTTC. This gives the protein CASSFRLGGGNGYTF. The full variable domain, its missing parts supplied by reference TRBV2 and TRBJ1-2, is EPEVTQTPSHQVTQMGQEVILRCVPISNHLYFYWYRQILGQKVEFLVSFYNNEISEKSEIFDDQFSVERPDGSNFTLKIRSTKLEDSAMYFCASSFRLGGGNGYTFGSGTRLTVV.

The chain joins TRBV7-2 to TRBJ1-2; the D is unclear. The V and J ends lost 1 base and 8 bases respectively, with 11 bases between them. This CDR3 spans 13 amino acids. The germline V gene encodes CDR1 SGHTA and CDR2 FQGNSA. The CDR3 nucleotides read TGTGCCAGCAGCTTAGGAGGAGTGATAGGCTACACCTTC. Encoded protein: CASSLGGVIGYTF. Filled out from reference TRBV7-2 and TRBJ1-2, the complete variable domain reads GAGVSQSPSNKVTEKGKDVELRCDPISGHTALYWYRQSLGQGLEFLIYFQGNSAPDKSGLPSDRFSAERTGGSVSTLTIQRTQQEDSAVYLCASSLGGVIGYTFGSGTRLTVV.

The gene calls are TRBV28 and TRBJ1-3, with D unresolved. V shed 5 bases and J shed 0 bases, with 11 bases lying between them. Germline-derived CDR1 and CDR2 are MDHEN and SYDVKM. This CDR3 is built from 15 residues. The CDR3 spells CASSLGGSSGNTIYF. Here the CDR3 DNA reads TGTGCCAGCAGTCTTGGAGGGAGCTCTGGAAACACCATATATTTT. Full variable domain (missing parts from reference TRBV28 and TRBJ1-3): DVKVTQSSRYLVKRTGEKVFLECVQDMDHENMFWYRQDPGLGLRLIYFSYDVKMKEKGDIPEGYSVSREKKERFSLILESASTNQTSMYLCASSLGGSSGNTIYFGEGSWLTVV.

The rearrangement uses TRBV28 and TRBJ1-6, with D possibly matching TRBD1 (5 bases). Deletions cut 2 bases from V and 6 bases from J, with 17 bases between. The CDR3 loop spans 17 amino acids. Germline V gene lookup returns CDR1 MDHEN and CDR2 SYDVKM. CDR3 nucleotides: TGTGCCAGCAGTTTAACCTCGGGGGGAGGGCTTAATTCACCCCTCCACTTT. The encoded protein is CASSLTSGGGLNSPLHF.

The V call is TRBV7-3, the J call TRBJ2-2; a weak D match, TRBD1 (6 bases). CDR3 length: 14 residues. The V and J ends lost 6 bases and 1 base respectively, with 9 bases between them. Germline CDR1 reads SGHTA; CDR2 reads FQGTGA. The CDR3 region has the DNA TGTGCCAGCAGGAAACAGGGGAACACCGGGGAGCTGTTTTTT. Its protein is CASRKQGNTGELFF.

This clone was seen only a few times. The CDR3 nucleotides read TGTGCCAGCAGCGTAGCAACTAGCGTCTCGGAGACCCAGTACTTC. It specifies CASSVATSVSETQYF. This chain uses TRBV9 with TRBJ2-5; 7 bases agree with TRBD2. Looked up from germline, CDR1 is SGDLS and CDR2 is YYNGEE. After removal of 0 bases from V and 5 bases from J, the junction contained 7 bases not matched to a gene. This CDR3 region has 15 residues.

The chain carries TRBV11-3 and TRBJ2-7; a weak D match, TRBD2 (5 bases). Trimming removed 2 bases from V and 2 bases from J, with 7 bases in between. The germline V gene has CDR1 SGHNT and CDR2 YENEEA. The CDR3 runs 13 residues. In DNA form, the CDR3 reads TGTGCCAGCAGCTTACTCGGGACCTACGAGCAGTACTTC. Residues: CASSLLGTYEQYF.

This chain joins TRBV7-2 and TRBJ2-3; D is possibly TRBD2 (6 bases). The CDR3 runs to 13 residues. CDR1 SGHTA and CDR2 FQGNSA come from the germline V gene. The V end was cut by 1 base, the J end by 12 bases, with 14 bases between. Here the CDR3 reads CASSLGSGTPQYF. The CDR3 nucleotides read TGTGCCAGCAGCTTAGGATCCGGGACTCCCCAGTATTTT.

The chain couples TRBV5-1 to TRBJ1-2, with D maybe TRBD1 (6 bases). V was cut by 1 base and J by 8 bases, with 12 bases left in between. The CDR3 spans 13 residues. Germline V CDR1 and CDR2: SGHRS, YFSETQ. CDR3 coding DNA: TGCGCCAGCAGCTTGTCAGGGGTAGAGGGCTACACCTTC. This encodes CASSLSGVEGYTF.

The chain joins TRBV2 to TRBJ1-5; the D gene is possibly TRBD1 (5 bases). Between the trimmed V and J ends, which lost 1 base and 5 bases, there was a span of 9 bases. Germline CDR1 reads SNHLY; CDR2 reads FYNNEI. This CDR3 contains 14 residues. The CDR3 region has the DNA TGTGCCAGCAGTGAAGGGGGGGGATATCAGCCCCAGCATTTT. Amino acids: CASSEGGGYQPQHF.

The V call is TRBV28, the J call TRBJ1-2; D is unresolved. V lost 7 bases to trimming and J lost 1 base, with 4 bases between them. The germline V gene has CDR1 MDHEN and CDR2 SYDVKM. CDR3 length equals 11 residues. The CDR3 spells CASNNNYGYTF. The CDR3 nucleotides are TGTGCCAGCAATAATAACTATGGCTACACCTTC.

The chain carries TRBV21-1 and TRBJ1-2; TRBD1 is taken as the D call from the table, unchecked against the DNA. TRBV21-1 is a pseudogene. The CDR3 has 18 residues. CDR3: CASSILSAGADHNYGYTF. DNA of the CDR3: TGTGCCAGCAGCATCCTCTCGGCAGGGGCCGATCATAACTATGGCTACACCTTC.

The chain carries TRBV27 and TRBJ2-7; TRBD2 matches at 13 bases. Germline assignment: CDR1 MNHEY and CDR2 SMNVEV (reference sequence). The CDR3 length is 15 residues. J gave up 4 bases and V 10 bases, and 10 bases lay outside the gene matches. In DNA, the CDR3 is TGTGCCACCATCTCGTGGACTAGCGGGGGTTACGAGCAGTACTTC. Its protein is CATISWTSGGYEQYF.

The chain uses TRBV7-2 and TRBJ1-4, with 7 nucleotides matching TRBD1. Germline V lookup: CDR1 SGHTA, CDR2 FQGNSA. J was trimmed by 8 bases and V by 5 bases; bases with no gene match: 8. CDR3 length equals 14 residues. CDR3 sequence (DNA): TGTGCCAGCAGCGCAACAGGGGTCTCCGAAAAACTGTTTTTT. Its translation: CASSATGVSEKLFF.

On this clone: This sample also contains other DNA sequences that code for the same CDR3. V and J are TRBV28 and TRBJ1-2; 8 bases fit TRBD1. Unmatched junction bases numbered 8, after V lost 5 bases and J lost 6 bases. The CDR3 extends over 14 amino acids. Germline lookup yields CDR1 MDHEN and CDR2 SYDVKM. The CDR3 sequence is CASSRGQGRDGYTF. For the CDR3, the DNA is TGTGCCAGCAGTCGCGGACAGGGTCGGGATGGCTACACCTTC.

The CDR3 DNA is TGCGCCAGCAGGAAGGGACAGGGCGTTGGGGGCACTGAAGCTTTCTTT. Translation: CASRKGQGVGGTEAFF. The chain joins TRBV4-1 to TRBJ1-1, with 9 bases aligning to TRBD1. Germline lookup yields CDR1 MGHRA and CDR2 YSYEKL. This CDR3 has 16 amino acids. The junction had 12 bases not matched to a gene; V was cut back by 6 bases and J by 4 bases.

The table lists this clone with a count of one. The chain has TRBV7-2 and TRBJ2-4; D may be TRBD1 (6 bases). CDR1 and CDR2 from the germline V gene are SGHTA and FQGNSA. The V gene lost 4 bases and the J gene lost 6 bases, with 7 bases spanning the gap. This CDR3 spans 12 amino acids. CDR3 in amino acids: CASSSDRNIQYF. The CDR3 coding sequence is TGTGCCAGCAGCTCGGACAGAAACATTCAGTACTTC. Complete variable domain (other parts from reference TRBV7-2 and TRBJ2-4): GAGVSQSPSNKVTEKGKDVELRCDPISGHTALYWYRQSLGQGLEFLIYFQGNSAPDKSGLPSDRFSAERTGGSVSTLTIQRTQQEDSAVYLCASSSDRNIQYFGAGTRLSVL.

V gene TRBV7-8 combines with J gene TRBJ2-1; 8 bases agree with TRBD2. This CDR3 contains 16 residues. Germline loops: CDR1 SGHVS, CDR2 FQNEAQ. V was pared by 5 bases and J by 3 bases, with 9 bases of the junction left unmatched. The CDR3 sequence is CASSPEWAGGYNEQFF. CDR3 bases: TGTGCCAGCAGCCCCGAGTGGGCGGGGGGCTACAATGAGCAGTTCTTC.

This chain connects TRBV4-3 to TRBJ1-3; no definite D call. In germline, CDR1 is LGHNA, CDR2 YSLEER. Trimming cost V 5 bases and J 0 bases, with 14 bases left between them. CDR3 length: 16 amino acids. CDR3 sequence reads: CASSERTGNSGNTIYF. CDR3 DNA: TGCGCCAGCAGCGAACGGACGGGGAACTCTGGAAACACCATATATTTT.

DNA for the CDR3: TGTGCCAGCAGCTTAGATGGAGTGAGCACAGATACGCAGTATTTT. Its protein is CASSLDGVSTDTQYF. The chain carries TRBV7-2 and TRBJ2-3; D uncertain. This CDR3 is 15 amino acids long. Germline CDR1 and CDR2: SGHTA and FQGNSA. V lost 1 base and J 0 bases, leaving 8 bases between the germline ends.